This TCR delta chain originates from a study of γδ T cells in repeated Plasmodium falciparum infection. Study in general: Four controlled malaria infections with P. falciparum NF54 spanned roughly 97 weeks. Sampling occurred at baseline, pre-infection for selected infections, and 21 days post-infection.

TRG and TRD sequences were obtained from every sorted gammadelta sample. TCRdb used CATT to re-call clones from the multiplex PCR reads. Of tens of thousands of delta-chain clones listed, roughly 1.4% are singletons. With V trimmed by 5 bases and J by 4 bases, 11 bases remained unmatched. Germline CDR1 GEAIGNYY, CDR2 EKD. The CDR3 runs 17 residues. This clone was detected a few times. Its cognate antigen is unknown. The protein that TCRdb holds for this DNA derives from a much larger clone and differs from the translated DNA at residue 4, which likely indicates a read error; the protein shown here is translated from the DNA. Vgamma9/Vdelta2+ and Vdelta2-negative gammadelta T cells were flow-sorted from PBMC for bulk sequencing. Study results and caveats: The Malian cohort came from a small rural village of predominantly one ethnic group.

This receptor was identified in a pool of human donors (malaria-infected and uninfected, not separated). Input material: gamma-delta T cells from blood. V and J are TRDV2 and TRDJ2; 11 nucleotides match TRDD3. TCRdb gives no J gene; it was assigned here by matching the DNA to germline. The CDR3 protein is CACGTEWGIRETAQLFF. CDR3 DNA: TGTGCCTGTGGCACGGAGTGGGGGATACGGGAGACAGCACAACTCTTCTTT.